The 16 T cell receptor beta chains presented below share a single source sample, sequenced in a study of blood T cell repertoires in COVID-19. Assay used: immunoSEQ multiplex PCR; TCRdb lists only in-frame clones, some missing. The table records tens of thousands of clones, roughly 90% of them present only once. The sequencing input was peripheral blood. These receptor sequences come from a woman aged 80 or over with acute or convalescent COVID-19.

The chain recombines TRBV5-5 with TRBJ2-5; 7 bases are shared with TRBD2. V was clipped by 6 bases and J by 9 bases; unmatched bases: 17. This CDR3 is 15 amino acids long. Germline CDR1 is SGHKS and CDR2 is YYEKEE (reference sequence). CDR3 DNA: TGTGCCAGCACCAACCCTGGGACTAACGGGGCGGCCCAGTACTTC. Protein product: CASTNPGTNGAAQYF.

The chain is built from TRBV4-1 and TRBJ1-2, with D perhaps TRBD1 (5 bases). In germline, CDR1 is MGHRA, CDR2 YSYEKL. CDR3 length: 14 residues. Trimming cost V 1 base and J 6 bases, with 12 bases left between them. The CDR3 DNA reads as TGCGCCAGCAGCCAAGCGGAGGGGATTGATGGCTACACCTTC. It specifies CASSQAEGIDGYTF.

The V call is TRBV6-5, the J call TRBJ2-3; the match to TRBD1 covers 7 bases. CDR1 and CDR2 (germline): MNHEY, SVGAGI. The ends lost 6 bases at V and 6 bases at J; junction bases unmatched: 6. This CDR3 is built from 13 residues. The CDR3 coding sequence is TGTGCCAGCAGCGCACAGGGGACGGATACGCAGTATTTT. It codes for CASSAQGTDTQYF.

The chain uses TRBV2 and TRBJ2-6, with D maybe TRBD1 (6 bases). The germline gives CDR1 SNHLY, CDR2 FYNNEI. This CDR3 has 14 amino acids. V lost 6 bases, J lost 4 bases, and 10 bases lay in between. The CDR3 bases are TGTGCCAGCAGACAGGGATCCGGGGCCAACGTCCTGACTTTC. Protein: CASRQGSGANVLTF.

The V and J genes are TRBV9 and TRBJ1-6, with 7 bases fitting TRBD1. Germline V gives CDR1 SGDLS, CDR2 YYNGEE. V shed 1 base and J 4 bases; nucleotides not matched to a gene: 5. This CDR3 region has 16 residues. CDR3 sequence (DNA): TGTGCCAGCAGCGTAAGCCCAGGGGGATATAATTCACCCCTCCACTTT. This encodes CASSVSPGGYNSPLHF.

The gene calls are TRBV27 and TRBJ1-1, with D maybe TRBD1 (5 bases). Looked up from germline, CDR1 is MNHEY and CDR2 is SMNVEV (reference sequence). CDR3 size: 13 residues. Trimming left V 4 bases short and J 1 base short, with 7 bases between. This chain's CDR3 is CASSYQGNTEAFF. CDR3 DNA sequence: TGTGCCAGCAGTTACCAGGGGAACACTGAAGCTTTCTTT.

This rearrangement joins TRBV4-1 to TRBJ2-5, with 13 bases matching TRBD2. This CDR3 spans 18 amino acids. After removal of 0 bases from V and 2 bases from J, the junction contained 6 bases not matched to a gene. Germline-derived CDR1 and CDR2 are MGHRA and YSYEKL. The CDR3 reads CASSQEHGLAGEQETQYF. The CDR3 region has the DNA TGCGCCAGCAGCCAAGAGCACGGACTAGCGGGGGAGCAAGAGACCCAGTACTTC.

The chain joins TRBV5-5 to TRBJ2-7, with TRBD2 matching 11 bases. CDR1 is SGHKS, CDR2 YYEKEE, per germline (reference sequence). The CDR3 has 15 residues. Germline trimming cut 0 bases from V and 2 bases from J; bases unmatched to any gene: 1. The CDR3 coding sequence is TGTGCCAGCAGCTTGGCACTAGCGGGGGCCTACGAGCAGTACGTC. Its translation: CASSLALAGAYEQYV.

DNA of the CDR3: TGCGCCAGCGGACAGGGCGGCGGAGAGACCCAGTACTTC. It translates to CASGQGGGETQYF. The chain joins TRBV10-2 to TRBJ2-5; 8 positions agree with TRBD1. Germline assignment: CDR1 WSHSY and CDR2 SAAADI. This CDR3 is 13 amino acids long. Trimming removed 8 bases from V and 4 bases from J; junction bases left unmatched: 6.

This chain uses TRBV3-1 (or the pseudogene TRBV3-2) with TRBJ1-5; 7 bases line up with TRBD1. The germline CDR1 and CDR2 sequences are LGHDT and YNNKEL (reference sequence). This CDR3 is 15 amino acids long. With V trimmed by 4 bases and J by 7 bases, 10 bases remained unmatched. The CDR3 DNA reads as TGTGCCAGCAGCCGGACAGGAAAACCGGGGCAGCCCCAGCATTTT. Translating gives CASSRTGKPGQPQHF.

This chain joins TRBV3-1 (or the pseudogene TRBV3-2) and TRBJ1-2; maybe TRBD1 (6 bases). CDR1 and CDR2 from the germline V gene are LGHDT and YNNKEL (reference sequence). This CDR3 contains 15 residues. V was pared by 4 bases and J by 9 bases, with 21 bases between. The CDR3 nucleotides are TGTGCCAGCAGCCCTAGGGGGGGCGGAACCGGTAGCTACACCTTC. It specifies CASSPRGGGTGSYTF.

The CDR3 DNA follows: TGTGCCAGTAGTCACAGGGGGTCCTCTGGGGCCAACGTCCTGACTTTC. Amino acids: CASSHRGSSGANVLTF. The chain carries TRBV19 and TRBJ2-6; 8 bases align to TRBD1. The germline V gene encodes CDR1 LNHDA and CDR2 SQIVND (reference sequence). The CDR3 spans 16 residues. J was trimmed by 0 bases and V by 5 bases; bases with no gene match: 3.

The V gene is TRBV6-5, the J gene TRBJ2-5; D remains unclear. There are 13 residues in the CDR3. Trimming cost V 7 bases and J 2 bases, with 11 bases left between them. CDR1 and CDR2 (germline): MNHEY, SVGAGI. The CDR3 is CASKTPAQETQYF. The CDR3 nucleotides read TGTGCCAGCAAAACACCCGCTCAAGAGACCCAGTACTTC.

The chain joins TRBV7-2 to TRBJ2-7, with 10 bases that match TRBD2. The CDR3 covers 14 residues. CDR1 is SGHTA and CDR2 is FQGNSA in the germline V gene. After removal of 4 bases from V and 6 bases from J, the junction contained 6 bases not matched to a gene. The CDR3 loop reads CASSSGLAASEQYF. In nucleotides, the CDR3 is TGTGCCAGCAGCTCCGGACTAGCGGCTTCCGAGCAGTACTTC.

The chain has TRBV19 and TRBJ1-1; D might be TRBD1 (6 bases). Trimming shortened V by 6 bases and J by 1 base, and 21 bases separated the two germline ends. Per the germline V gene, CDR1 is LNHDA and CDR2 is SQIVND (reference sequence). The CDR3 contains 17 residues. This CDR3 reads CASRSRPDSRPNTEAFF. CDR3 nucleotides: TGTGCCAGTAGATCTAGACCGGACAGCAGGCCGAACACTGAAGCTTTCTTT.

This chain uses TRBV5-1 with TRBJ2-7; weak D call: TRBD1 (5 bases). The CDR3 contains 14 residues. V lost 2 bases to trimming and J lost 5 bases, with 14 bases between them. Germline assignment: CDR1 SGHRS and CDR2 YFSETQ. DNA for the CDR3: TGCGCCAGCAGCTTTGATGGGCAGGGTAACGAGCAGTACTTC. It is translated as CASSFDGQGNEQYF.